This T cell receptor beta chain came from a study of cytomegalovirus exposure and HLA in healthy donors. General study results and limits: An ancestry cluster, one associated with Asian ancestry, reportedly showed fewer N-insertions than the roughly 670-donor mean in a later analysis. A likely sequencing artifact accounted for one observed cluster of highly shared sequence variants. Later analysis identified a missense DCLRE1C variant that was linked to TCR beta V- and J-gene trimming.

Concerning this clone: Antigen: not known.

The PCR was carried out with 60 Vbeta primers and 13 Jbeta primers. Data came from immunoSEQ multiplex PCR; TCRdb stores just in-frame clones and leaves some out. The sample data list about 170,000 clones. Looked up from germline, CDR1 is SGHTA and CDR2 is FQGTGA. This CDR3 region has 13 residues. The V end was cut by 1 base, the J end by 8 bases, with 11 bases between. Sequenced sample: PBMCs. This TCR was recovered from a woman aged 55-70 years in good health and CMV-seronegative. V gene TRBV7-3 combines with J gene TRBJ1-1; D gene uncertain. CDR3 DNA: TGTGCCAGCAGCTTAATTCCGGGGTCCGAAGCTTTCTTT. Encoded protein: CASSLIPGSEAFF.